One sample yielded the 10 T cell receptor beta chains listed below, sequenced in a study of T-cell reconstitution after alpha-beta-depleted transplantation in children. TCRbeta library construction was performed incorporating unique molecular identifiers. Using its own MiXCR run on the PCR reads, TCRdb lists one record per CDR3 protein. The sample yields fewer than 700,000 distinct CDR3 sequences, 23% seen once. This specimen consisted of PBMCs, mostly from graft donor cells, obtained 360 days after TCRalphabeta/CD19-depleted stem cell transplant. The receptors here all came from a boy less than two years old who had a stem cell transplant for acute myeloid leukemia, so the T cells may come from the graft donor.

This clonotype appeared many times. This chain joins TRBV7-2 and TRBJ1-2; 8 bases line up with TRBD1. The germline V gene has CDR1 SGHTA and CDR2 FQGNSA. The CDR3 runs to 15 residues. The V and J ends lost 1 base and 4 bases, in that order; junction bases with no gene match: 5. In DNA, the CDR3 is TGTGCCAGCAGCTTAGGTGGGACAGGTTCCTATGGCTACACCTTC. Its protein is CASSLGGTGSYGYTF. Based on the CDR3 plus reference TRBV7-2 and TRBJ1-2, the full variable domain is GAGVSQSPSNKVTEKGKDVELRCDPISGHTALYWYRQSLGQGLEFLIYFQGNSAPDKSGLPSDRFSAERTGGSVSTLTIQRTQQEDSAVYLCASSLGGTGSYGYTFGSGTRLTVV.

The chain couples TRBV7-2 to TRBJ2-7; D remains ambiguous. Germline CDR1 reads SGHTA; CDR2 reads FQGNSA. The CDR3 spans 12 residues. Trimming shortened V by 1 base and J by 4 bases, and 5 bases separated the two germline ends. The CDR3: CASSLDWYEQYF. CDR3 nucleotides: TGTGCCAGCAGCTTAGATTGGTACGAGCAGTACTTC.

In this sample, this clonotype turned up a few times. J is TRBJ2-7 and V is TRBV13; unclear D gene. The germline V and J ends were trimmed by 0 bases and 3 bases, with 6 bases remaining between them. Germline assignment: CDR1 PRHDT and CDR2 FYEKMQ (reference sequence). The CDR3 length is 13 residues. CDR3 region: CASSLGSDYEQYF. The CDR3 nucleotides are TGTGCCAGCAGCTTAGGATCCGACTACGAGCAGTACTTC.

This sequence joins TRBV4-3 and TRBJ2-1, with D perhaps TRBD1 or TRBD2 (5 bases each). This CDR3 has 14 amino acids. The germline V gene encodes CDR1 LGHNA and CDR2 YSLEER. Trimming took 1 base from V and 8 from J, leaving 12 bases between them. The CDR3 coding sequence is TGCGCCAGCAGCCAAGTCGACGGGGACGATGAGCAGTTCTTC. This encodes CASSQVDGDDEQFF.

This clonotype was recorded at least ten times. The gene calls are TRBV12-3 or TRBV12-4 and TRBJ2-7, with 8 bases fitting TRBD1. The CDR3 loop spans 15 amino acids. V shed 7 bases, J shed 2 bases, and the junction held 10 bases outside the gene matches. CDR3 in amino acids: CASTFRTGRTYEQYF. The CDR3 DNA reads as TGTGCCAGCACTTTTCGGACAGGGAGAACCTACGAGCAGTACTTC.

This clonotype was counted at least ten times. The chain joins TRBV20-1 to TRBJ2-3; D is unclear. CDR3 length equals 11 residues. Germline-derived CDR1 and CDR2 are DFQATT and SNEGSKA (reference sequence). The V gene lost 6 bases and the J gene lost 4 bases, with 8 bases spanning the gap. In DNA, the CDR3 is TGCAGTGCCCGGATCCCAGATACGCAGTATTTT. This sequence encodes CSARIPDTQYF.

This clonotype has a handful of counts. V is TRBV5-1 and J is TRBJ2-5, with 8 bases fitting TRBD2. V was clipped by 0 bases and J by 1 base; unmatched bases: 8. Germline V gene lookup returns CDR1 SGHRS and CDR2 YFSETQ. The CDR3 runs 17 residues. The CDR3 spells CASSLVTSGLLQETQYF. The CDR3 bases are TGCGCCAGCAGCTTGGTAACTAGCGGCCTCCTCCAAGAGACCCAGTACTTC.

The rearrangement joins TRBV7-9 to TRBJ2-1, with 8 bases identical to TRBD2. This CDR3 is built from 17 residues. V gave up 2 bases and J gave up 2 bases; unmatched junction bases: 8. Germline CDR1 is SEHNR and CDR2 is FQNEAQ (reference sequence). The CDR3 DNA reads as TGTGCCAGCAGCTTAAGCCGGGCGGGGGGTACCTACAATGAGCAGTTCTTC. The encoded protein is CASSLSRAGGTYNEQFF.

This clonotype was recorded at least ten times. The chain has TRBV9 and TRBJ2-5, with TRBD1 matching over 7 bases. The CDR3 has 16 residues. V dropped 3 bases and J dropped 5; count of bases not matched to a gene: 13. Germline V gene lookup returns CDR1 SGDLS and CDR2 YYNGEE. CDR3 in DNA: TGTGCCAGCAGCGGCGGCGCTCGGGACAGAGGGGAGACCCAGTACTTC. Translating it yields CASSGGARDRGETQYF. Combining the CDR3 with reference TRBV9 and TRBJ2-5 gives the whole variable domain DSGVTQTPKHLITATGQRVTLRCSPRSGDLSVYWYQQSLDQGLQFLIQYYNGEERAKGNILERFSAQQFPDLHSELNLSSLELGDSALYFCASSGGARDRGETQYFGPGTRLLVL.

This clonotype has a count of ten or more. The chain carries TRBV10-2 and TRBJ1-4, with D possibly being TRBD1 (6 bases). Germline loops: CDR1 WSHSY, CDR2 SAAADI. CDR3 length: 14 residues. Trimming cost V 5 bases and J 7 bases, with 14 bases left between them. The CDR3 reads CASSMDVGGEKLFF. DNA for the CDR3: TGCGCCAGCAGTATGGACGTAGGGGGTGAAAAACTGTTTTTT.